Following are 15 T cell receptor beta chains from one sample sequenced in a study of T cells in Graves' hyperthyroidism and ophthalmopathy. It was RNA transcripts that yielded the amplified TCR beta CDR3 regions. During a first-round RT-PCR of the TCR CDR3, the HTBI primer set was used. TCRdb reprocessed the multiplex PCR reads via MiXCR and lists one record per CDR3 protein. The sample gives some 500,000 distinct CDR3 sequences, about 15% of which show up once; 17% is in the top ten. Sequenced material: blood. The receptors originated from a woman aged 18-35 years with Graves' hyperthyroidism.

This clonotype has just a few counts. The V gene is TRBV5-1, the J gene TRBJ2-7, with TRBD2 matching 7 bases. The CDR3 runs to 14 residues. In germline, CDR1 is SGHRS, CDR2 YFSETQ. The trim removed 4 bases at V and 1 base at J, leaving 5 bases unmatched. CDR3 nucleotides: TGCGCCAGCAGCCCCGGGGAGGGATCCTACGAGCAGTACGTC. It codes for CASSPGEGSYEQYV.

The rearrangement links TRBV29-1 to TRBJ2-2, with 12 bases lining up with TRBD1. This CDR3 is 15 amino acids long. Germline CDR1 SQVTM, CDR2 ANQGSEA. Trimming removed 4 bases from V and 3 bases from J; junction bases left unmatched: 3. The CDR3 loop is CSVARDRGHTGELFF. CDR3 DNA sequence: TGCAGCGTTGCGCGGGACAGGGGGCACACCGGGGAGCTGTTTTTT.

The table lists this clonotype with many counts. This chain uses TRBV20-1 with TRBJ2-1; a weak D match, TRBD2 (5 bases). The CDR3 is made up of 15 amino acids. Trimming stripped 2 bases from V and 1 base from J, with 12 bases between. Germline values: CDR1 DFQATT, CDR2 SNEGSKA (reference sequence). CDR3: CSARQAGRSYNEQFF. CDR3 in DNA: TGCAGTGCTAGACAGGCGGGCCGTTCCTACAATGAGCAGTTCTTC.

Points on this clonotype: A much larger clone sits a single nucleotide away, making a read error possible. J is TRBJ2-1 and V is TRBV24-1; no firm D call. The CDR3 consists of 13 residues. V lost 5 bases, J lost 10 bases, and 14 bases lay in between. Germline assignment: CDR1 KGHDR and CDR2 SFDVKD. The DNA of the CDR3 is TGTGCCACCAGTGGAACCAGCCCGAGGGAGCAGTTCTTC. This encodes CATSGTSPREQFF.

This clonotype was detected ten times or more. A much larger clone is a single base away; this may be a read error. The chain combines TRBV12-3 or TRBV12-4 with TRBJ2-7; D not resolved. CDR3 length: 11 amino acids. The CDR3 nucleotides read TGTGCCAGCAGTTTAGAGGTTGAGCAGCACTTC. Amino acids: CASSLEVEQHF.

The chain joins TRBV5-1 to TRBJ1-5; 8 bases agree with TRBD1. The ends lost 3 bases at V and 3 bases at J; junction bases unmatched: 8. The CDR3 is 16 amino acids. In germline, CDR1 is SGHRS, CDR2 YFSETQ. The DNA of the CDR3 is TGCGCCAGCAGCTCCGGGACAGGCGACTCCAATCAGCCCCAGCATTTT. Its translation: CASSSGTGDSNQPQHF.

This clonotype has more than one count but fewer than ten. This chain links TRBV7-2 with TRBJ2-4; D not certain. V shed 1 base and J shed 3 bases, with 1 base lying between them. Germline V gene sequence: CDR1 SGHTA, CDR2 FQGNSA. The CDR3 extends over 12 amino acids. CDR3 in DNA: TGTGCCAGCAGCTTAGTCAAAAACATTCAGTACTTC. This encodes CASSLVKNIQYF.

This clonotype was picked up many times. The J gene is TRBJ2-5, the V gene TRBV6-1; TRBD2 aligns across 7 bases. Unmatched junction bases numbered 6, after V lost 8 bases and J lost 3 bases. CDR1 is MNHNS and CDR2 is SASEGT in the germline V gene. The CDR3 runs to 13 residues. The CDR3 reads CASGGTTEETQYF. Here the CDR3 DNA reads TGTGCCAGCGGCGGGACTACCGAAGAGACCCAGTACTTC.

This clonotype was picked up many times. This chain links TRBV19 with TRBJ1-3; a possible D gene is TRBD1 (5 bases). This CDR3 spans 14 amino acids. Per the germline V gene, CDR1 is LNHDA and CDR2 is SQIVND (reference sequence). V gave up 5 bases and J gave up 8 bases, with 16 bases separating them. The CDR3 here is CASSPPALGDTIYF. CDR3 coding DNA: TGTGCCAGTAGTCCGCCCGCCTTAGGGGACACCATATATTTT.

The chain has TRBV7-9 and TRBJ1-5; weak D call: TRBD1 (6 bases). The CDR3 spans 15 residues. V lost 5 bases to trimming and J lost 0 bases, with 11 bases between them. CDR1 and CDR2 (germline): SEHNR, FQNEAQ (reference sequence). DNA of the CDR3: TGTGCCAGCAGCACTAGGACAGATAGCAATCAGCCCCAGCATTTT. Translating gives CASSTRTDSNQPQHF.

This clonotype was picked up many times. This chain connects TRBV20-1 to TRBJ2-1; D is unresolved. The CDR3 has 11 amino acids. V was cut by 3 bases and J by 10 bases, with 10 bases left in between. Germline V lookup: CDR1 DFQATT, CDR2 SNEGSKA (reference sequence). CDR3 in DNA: TGCAGTGCTAGTGGCTTTTTCGAGCAGTTCTTC. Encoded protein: CSASGFFEQFF.

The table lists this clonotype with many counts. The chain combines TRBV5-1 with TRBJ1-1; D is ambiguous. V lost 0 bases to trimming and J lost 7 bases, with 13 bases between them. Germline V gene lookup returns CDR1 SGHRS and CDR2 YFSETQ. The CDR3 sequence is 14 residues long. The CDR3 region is CASSLVAGSGEAFF. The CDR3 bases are TGCGCCAGCAGCTTGGTGGCAGGTTCAGGTGAAGCTTTCTTT.

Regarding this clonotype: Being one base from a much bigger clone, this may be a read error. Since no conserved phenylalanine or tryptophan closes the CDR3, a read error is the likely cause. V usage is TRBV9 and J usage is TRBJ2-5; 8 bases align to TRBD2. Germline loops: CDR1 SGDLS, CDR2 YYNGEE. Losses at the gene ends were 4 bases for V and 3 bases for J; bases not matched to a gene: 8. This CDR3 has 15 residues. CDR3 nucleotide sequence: TGTGCCAGCAGCTTAGACCCGGGAGGGGAAGAGACCCAGTACTCC. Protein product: CASSLDPGGEETQYS.

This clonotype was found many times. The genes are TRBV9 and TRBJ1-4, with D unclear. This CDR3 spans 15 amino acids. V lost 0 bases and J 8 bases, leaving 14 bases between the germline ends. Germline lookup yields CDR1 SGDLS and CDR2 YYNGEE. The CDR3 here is CASSVDPGQSEKLFF. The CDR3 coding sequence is TGTGCCAGCAGCGTAGACCCGGGTCAAAGCGAAAAACTGTTTTTT.

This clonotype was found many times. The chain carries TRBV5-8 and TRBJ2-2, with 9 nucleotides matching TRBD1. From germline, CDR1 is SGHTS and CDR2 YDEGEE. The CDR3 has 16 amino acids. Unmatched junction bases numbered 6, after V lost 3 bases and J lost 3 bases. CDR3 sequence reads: CASSSQQGAYTGELFF. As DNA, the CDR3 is TGTGCCAGCAGCTCGCAACAGGGGGCGTACACCGGGGAGCTGTTTTTT.